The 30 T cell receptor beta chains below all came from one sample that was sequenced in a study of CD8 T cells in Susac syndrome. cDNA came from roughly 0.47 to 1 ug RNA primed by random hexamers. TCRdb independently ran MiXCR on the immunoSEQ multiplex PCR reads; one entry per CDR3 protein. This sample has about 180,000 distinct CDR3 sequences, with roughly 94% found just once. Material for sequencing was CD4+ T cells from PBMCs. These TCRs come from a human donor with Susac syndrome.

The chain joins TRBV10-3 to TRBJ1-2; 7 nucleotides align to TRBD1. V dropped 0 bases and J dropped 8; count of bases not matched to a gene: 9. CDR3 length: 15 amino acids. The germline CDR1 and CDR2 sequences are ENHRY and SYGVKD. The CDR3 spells CAISESGRGAVGYTF. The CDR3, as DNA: TGTGCCATCAGTGAGTCCGGCAGGGGGGCGGTAGGCTACACCTTC.

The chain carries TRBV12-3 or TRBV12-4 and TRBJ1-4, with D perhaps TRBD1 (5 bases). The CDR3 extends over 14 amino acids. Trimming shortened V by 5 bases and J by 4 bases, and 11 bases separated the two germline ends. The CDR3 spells CASSTKGLNEKLFF. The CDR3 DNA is TGTGCCAGCAGTACCAAGGGGCTTAATGAAAAACTGTTTTTT.

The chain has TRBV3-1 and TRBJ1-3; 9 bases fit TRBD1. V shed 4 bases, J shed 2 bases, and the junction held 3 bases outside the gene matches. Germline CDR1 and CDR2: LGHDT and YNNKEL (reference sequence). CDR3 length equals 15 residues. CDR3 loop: CASSLGQGTGNTIYF. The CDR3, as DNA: TGTGCCAGCAGCCTGGGACAGGGAACTGGAAACACCATATATTTT. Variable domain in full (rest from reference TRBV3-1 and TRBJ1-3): DTAVSQTPKYLVTQMGNDKSIKCEQNLGHDTMYWYKQDSKKFLKIMFSYNNKELIINETVPNRFSPKSPDKAHLNLHINSLELGDSAVYFCASSLGQGTGNTIYFGEGSWLTVV.

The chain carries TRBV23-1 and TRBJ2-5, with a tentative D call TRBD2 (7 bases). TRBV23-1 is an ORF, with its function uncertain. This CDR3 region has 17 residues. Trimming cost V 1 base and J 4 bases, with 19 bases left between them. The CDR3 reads CASSQFRGGGQLETQYF. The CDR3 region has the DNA TGCGCCAGCAGTCAATTTCGCGGCGGGGGCCAACTAGAGACCCAGTACTTC.

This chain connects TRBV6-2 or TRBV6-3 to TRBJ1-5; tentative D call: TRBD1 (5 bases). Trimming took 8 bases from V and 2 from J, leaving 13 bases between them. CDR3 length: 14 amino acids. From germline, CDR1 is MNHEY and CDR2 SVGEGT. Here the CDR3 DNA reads TGTGCCAGCGACCGCGGGGGTGGCAATCAGCCCCAGCATTTT. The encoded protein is CASDRGGGNQPQHF.

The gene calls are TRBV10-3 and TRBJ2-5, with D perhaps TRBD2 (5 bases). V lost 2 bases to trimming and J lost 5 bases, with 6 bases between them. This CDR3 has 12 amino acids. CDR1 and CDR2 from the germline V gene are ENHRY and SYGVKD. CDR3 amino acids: CAISERGETQYF. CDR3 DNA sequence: TGTGCCATCAGTGAGAGAGGGGAGACCCAGTACTTC.

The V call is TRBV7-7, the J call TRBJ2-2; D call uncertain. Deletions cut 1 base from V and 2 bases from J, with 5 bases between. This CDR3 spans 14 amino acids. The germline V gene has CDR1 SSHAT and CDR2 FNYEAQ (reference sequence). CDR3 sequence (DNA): TGTGCCAGCAGCTTAGTCACCAACACCGGGGAGCTGTTTTTT. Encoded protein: CASSLVTNTGELFF. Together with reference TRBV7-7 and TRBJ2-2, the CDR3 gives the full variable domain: GAGVSQSPRYKVTKRGQDVTLRCDPISSHATLYWYQQALGQGPEFLTYFNYEAQPDKSGLPSDRFSAERPEGSISTLTIQRTEQRDSAMYRCASSLVTNTGELFFGEGSRLTVL.

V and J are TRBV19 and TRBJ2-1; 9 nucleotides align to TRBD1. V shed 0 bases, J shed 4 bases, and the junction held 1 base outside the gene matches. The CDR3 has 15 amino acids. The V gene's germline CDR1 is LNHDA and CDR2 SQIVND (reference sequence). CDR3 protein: CASSIEGQGYNEQFF. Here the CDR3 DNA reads TGTGCCAGTAGTATAGAGGGACAGGGATACAATGAGCAGTTCTTC. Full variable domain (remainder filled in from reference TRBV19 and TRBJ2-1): DGGITQSPKYLFRKEGQNVTLSCEQNLNHDAMYWYRQDPGQGLRLIYYSQIVNDFQKGDIAEGYSVSREKKESFPLTVTSAQKNPTAFYLCASSIEGQGYNEQFFGPGTRLTVL.

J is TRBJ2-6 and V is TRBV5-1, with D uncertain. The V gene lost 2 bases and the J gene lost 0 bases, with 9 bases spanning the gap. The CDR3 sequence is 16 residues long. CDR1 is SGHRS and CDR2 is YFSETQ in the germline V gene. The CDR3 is CASSLGPSSGANVLTF. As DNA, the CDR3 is TGCGCCAGCAGCTTAGGCCCGAGCTCTGGGGCCAACGTCCTGACTTTC.

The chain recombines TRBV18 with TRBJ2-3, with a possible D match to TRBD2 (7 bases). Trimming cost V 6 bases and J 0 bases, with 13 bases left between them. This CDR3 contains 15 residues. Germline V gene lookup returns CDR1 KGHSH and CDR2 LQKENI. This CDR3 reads CASSRAGASTDTQYF. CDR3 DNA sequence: TGTGCCAGCTCCCGGGCGGGGGCTAGCACAGATACGCAGTATTTT.

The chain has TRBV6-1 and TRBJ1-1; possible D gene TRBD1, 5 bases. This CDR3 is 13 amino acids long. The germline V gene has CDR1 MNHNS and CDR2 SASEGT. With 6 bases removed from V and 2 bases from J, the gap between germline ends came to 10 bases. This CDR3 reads CASSWDPNTEAFF. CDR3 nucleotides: TGTGCCAGCAGCTGGGACCCAAACACTGAAGCTTTCTTT.

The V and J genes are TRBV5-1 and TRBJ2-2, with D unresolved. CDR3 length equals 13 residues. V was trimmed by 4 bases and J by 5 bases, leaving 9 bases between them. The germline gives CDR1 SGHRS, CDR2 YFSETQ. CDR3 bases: TGCGCCAGCAGCCTGACCTGGACCGGGGAGCTGTTTTTT. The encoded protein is CASSLTWTGELFF.

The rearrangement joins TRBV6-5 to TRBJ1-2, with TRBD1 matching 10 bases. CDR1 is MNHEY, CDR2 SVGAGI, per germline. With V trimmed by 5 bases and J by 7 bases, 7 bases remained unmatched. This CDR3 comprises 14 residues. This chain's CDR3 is CASSVDRGRGGYTF. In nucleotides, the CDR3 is TGTGCCAGCAGTGTGGACAGGGGGAGAGGTGGCTACACCTTC.

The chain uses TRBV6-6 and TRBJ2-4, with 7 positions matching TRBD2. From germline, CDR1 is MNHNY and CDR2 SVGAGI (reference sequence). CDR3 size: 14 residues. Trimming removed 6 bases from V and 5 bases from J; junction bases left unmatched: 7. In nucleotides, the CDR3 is TGTGCCAGCAGCACCGGGACTACGGAAAACATTCAGTACTTC. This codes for CASSTGTTENIQYF.

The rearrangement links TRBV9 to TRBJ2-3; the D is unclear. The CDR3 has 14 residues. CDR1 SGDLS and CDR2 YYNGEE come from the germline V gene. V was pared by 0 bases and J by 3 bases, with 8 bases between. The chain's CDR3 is CASSVETVTDTQYF. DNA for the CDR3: TGTGCCAGCAGCGTAGAAACAGTTACAGATACGCAGTATTTT.

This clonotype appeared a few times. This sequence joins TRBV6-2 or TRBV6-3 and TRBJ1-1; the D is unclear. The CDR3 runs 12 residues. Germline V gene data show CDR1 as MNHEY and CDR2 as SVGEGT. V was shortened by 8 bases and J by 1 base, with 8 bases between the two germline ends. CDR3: CASSRQNTEAFF. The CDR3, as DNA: TGTGCCAGCTCGAGACAGAACACTGAAGCTTTCTTT.

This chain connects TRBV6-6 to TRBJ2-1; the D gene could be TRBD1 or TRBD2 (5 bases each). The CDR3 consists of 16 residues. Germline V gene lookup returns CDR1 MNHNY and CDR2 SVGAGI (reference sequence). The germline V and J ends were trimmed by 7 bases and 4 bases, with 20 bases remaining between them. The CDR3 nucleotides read TGTGCCAGCAAGGGGCGGCGGGCGACTGTTTACAATGAGCAGTTCTTC. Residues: CASKGRRATVYNEQFF.

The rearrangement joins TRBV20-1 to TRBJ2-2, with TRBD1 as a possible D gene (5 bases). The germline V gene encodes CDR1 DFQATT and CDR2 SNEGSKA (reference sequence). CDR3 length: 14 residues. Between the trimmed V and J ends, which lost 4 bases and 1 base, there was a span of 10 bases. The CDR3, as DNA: TGCAGTGCTAAATCAGGACAGAACACCGGGGAGCTGTTTTTT. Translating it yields CSAKSGQNTGELFF.

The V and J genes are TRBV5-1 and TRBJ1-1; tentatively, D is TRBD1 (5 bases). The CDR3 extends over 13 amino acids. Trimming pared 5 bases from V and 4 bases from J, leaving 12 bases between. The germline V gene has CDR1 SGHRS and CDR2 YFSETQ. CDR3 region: CASRGREATEAFF. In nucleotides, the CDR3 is TGCGCCAGCAGAGGCAGGGAGGCCACTGAAGCTTTCTTT.

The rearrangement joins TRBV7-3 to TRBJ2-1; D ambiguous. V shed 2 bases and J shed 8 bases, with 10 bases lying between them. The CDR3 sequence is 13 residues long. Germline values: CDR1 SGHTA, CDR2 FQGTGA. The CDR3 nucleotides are TGTGCCAGCAGCTTAGCCCGCACGGATGAGCAGTTCTTC. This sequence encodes CASSLARTDEQFF.

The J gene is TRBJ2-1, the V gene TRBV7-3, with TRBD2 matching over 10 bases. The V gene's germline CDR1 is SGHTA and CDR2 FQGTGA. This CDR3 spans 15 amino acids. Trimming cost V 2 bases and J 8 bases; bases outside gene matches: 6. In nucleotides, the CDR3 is TGTGCCAGCAGCTTAGATTCTAGCGGGGGTTATGAGCAGTTCTTC. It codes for CASSLDSSGGYEQFF.

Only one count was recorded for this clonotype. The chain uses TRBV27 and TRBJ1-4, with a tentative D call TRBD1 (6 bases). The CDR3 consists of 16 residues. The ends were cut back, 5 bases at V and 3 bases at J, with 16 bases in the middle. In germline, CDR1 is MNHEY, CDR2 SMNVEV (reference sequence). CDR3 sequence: CASSPLKTGPNEKLFF. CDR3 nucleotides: TGTGCCAGCAGTCCCCTAAAGACAGGACCTAATGAAAAACTGTTTTTT. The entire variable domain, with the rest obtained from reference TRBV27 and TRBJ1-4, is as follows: EAQVTQNPRYLITVTGKKLTVTCSQNMNHEYMSWYRQDPGLGLRQIYYSMNVEVTDKGDVPEGYKVSRKEKRNFPLILESPSPNQTSLYFCASSPLKTGPNEKLFFGSGTQLSVL.

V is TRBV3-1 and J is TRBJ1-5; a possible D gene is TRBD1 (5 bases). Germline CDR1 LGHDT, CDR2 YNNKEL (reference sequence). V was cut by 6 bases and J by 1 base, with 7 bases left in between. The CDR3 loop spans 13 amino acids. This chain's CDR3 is CASSQGSNQPQHF. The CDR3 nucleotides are TGTGCCAGCAGTCAGGGCAGCAATCAGCCCCAGCATTTT.

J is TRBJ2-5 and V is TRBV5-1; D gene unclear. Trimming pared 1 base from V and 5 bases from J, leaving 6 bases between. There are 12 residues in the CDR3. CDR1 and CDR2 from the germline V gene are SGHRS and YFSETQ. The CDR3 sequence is CASSLNEETQYF. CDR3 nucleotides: TGCGCCAGCAGCTTGAACGAGGAGACCCAGTACTTC.

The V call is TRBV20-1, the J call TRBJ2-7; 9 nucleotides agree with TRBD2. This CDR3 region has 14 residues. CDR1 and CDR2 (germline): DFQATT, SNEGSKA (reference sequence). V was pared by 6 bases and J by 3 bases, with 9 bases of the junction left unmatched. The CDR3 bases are TGCAGTGCGATCAAGACTAGCGGTGACTACGAGCAGTACTTC. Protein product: CSAIKTSGDYEQYF.

CDR3: CATSVQGADTQYF. Here the CDR3 DNA reads TGTGCCACCAGTGTTCAAGGGGCCGATACGCAGTATTTT. The V gene is TRBV24-1, the J gene TRBJ2-3; TRBD1 is a possible D gene (5 bases). Germline V gene lookup returns CDR1 KGHDR and CDR2 SFDVKD. This CDR3 region has 13 residues. V shed 5 bases and J shed 6 bases, with 11 bases lying between them.

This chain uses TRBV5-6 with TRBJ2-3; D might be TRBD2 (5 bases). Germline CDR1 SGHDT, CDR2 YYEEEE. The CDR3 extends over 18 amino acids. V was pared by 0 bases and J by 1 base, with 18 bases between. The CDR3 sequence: CASSLAAVGVLGTDTQYF. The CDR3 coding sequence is TGTGCCAGCAGCTTGGCCGCGGTCGGGGTTTTGGGCACAGATACGCAGTATTTT.

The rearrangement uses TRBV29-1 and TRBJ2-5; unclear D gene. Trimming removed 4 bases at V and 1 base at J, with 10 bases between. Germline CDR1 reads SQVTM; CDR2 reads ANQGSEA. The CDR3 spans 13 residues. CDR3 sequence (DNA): TGCAGCGTTGCCCTGAGGCTCCAAGAGACCCAGTACTTC. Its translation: CSVALRLQETQYF.

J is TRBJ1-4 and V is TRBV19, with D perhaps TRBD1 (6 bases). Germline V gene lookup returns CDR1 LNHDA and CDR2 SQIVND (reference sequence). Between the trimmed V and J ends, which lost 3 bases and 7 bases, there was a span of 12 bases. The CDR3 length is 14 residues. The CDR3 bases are TGTGCCAGTAGTATCGGACAGATAGGTGAAAAACTGTTTTTT. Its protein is CASSIGQIGEKLFF.

The CDR3 loop is CASKGTTNTEAFF. In DNA, the CDR3 is TGTGCCAGCAAAGGGACAACGAACACTGAAGCTTTCTTT. The V gene is TRBV12-3 or TRBV12-4, the J gene TRBJ1-1; a weak D match, TRBD1 (6 bases). The V and J ends lost 7 bases and 1 base respectively, with 10 bases between them. The CDR3 has 13 residues.